The 25 T cell receptor beta chains presented below share a single source sample, sequenced in a study of PD-1 blockade in mismatch repair-deficient tumors. Libraries were prepared by immunoSEQ multiplex PCR; TCRdb keeps only in-frame clonotypes and omits some of them. The data contain tens of thousands of clones, around 80% of them singletons. Sequenced material: peripheral blood, taken 4 weeks after starting pembrolizumab. These receptors originate from an adult with mismatch repair-deficient cancer.

This chain links TRBV6-1 with TRBJ2-7; D may correspond to TRBD1 or TRBD2 (5 bases each). V lost 1 base and J lost 6, with 13 bases in between. Germline values: CDR1 MNHNS, CDR2 SASEGT. The CDR3 loop spans 14 amino acids. The CDR3 loop is CASSEDVAGTEQYF. The CDR3 coding sequence is TGTGCCAGCAGTGAAGACGTGGCAGGGACCGAGCAGTACTTC.

This clone was recorded a few times. The V and J genes are TRBV7-8 and TRBJ2-1; the match to TRBD2 covers 10 bases. The length of the CDR3 is 16 residues. Germline V gives CDR1 SGHVS, CDR2 FQNEAQ. V shed 1 base and J 8 bases; nucleotides not matched to a gene: 8. The chain's CDR3 is CASSLVSGRAVDEQFF. CDR3 nucleotides: TGTGCCAGCAGCTTAGTGAGCGGGAGGGCCGTTGATGAGCAGTTCTTC.

The chain has TRBV4-1 and TRBJ2-5, with 8 bases lining up with TRBD2. CDR3 size: 14 residues. V gave up 3 bases and J gave up 10 bases; unmatched junction bases: 10. Germline CDR1 MGHRA, CDR2 YSYEKL. The CDR3 DNA reads TGCGCCAGCAGCCATTACAGCGGGGGTGAGGACCAGTACTTC. Its protein product is CASSHYSGGEDQYF.

The chain joins TRBV5-1 to TRBJ2-2; D is undetermined. The CDR3 runs to 15 residues. Between the trimmed V and J ends, which lost 1 base and 2 bases, there was a span of 9 bases. Germline assignment: CDR1 SGHRS and CDR2 YFSETQ. CDR3 nucleotides: TGCGCCAGCAGCTTGTCAAGGATTAACACCGGGGAGCTGTTTTTT. Amino acids: CASSLSRINTGELFF.

This clone was found a few times. The chain has TRBV15 and TRBJ1-4; D remains ambiguous. Germline V gene lookup returns CDR1 LNHNV and CDR2 YYDKDF (reference sequence). V gave up 3 bases and J gave up 4 bases, with 6 bases separating them. The CDR3 consists of 13 residues. CDR3: CATSRVLNEKLFF. Here the CDR3 DNA reads TGTGCCACCAGCAGGGTTCTTAATGAAAAACTGTTTTTT.

The chain recombines TRBV7-6 with TRBJ2-7; maybe TRBD2 (5 bases). This CDR3 has 14 amino acids. Per germline, CDR1 SGHVS and CDR2 FNYEAQ. V was pared by 2 bases and J by 5 bases, with 13 bases between. CDR3 amino acids: CASSLKGSENEQYF. The CDR3 nucleotides read TGTGCCAGCAGCTTAAAAGGTAGCGAAAACGAGCAGTACTTC.

This rearrangement joins TRBV7-7 to TRBJ2-2, with D perhaps TRBD1 or TRBD2 (5 bases each). Per germline, CDR1 SSHAT and CDR2 FNYEAQ (reference sequence). CDR3 size: 14 residues. CDR3 sequence (DNA): TGTGCTAGCCAGGCAGGGAGTTACACCGGGGAGCTGTTTTTT. It is translated as CASQAGSYTGELFF.

The CDR3 region has the DNA TGTGCCAGCAGTTTTCAAGAGACCCAGTACTTC. It translates to CASSFQETQYF. The chain recombines TRBV6-1 with TRBJ2-5, with no clear D. Trimming cost V 5 bases and J 2 bases, with 3 bases left between them. CDR1 and CDR2 (germline): MNHNS, SASEGT. This CDR3 is built from 11 residues.

This chain connects TRBV30 to TRBJ1-3; 12 nucleotides line up with TRBD1. CDR1 and CDR2 (germline): GTSNPN, SVGIG (reference sequence). There are 14 residues in the CDR3. The ends lost 5 bases at V and 3 bases at J; junction bases unmatched: 2. The DNA for the CDR3 is TGTGCCTGGGGGACAGGGGGCAATGGAAACACCATATATTTT. The encoded protein is CAWGTGGNGNTIYF.

The gene calls are TRBV6-6 and TRBJ2-1; D could derive from TRBD1 or TRBD2 (5 bases each). The CDR3 runs 14 residues. CDR1 and CDR2 (germline): MNHNY, SVGAGI (reference sequence). V was trimmed by 6 bases and J by 2 bases, leaving 11 bases between them. CDR3 coding DNA: TGTGCCAGCAGCGGGGACGGGCCCTACAATGAGCAGTTCTTC. Protein product: CASSGDGPYNEQFF.

This clone was seen just once. The chain links TRBV19 to TRBJ2-7; possibly TRBD2 for D (7 bases). This CDR3 contains 14 residues. Germline CDR1 LNHDA, CDR2 SQIVND (reference sequence). The V and J ends lost 7 bases and 0 bases respectively, with 13 bases between them. The CDR3 here is CASMRGPSSYEQYF. For the CDR3, the DNA is TGTGCCAGTATGCGGGGGCCAAGCTCCTACGAGCAGTACTTC.

The chain joins TRBV4-1 to TRBJ1-1; a possible D gene is TRBD1 (6 bases). The CDR3 totals 12 residues. Trimming took off 6 bases at V and 4 bases at J, with 9 bases between the two ends. Germline values: CDR1 MGHRA, CDR2 YSYEKL. CDR3 protein: CASRQGSTEAFF. CDR3 nucleotide sequence: TGCGCCAGCAGACAGGGCTCCACTGAAGCTTTCTTT.

The J gene is TRBJ1-5, the V gene TRBV19; 8 nucleotides line up with TRBD1. Germline values: CDR1 LNHDA, CDR2 SQIVND (reference sequence). This CDR3 is 15 amino acids long. V lost 5 bases and J lost 6; bases outside the gene matches: 9. The DNA of the CDR3 is TGTGCCAGTAGTTCAGGACAGGGTACGTTTCAGCCCCAGCATTTT. Its translation is CASSSGQGTFQPQHF.

This clone was found a few times. The chain recombines TRBV6-5 with TRBJ1-2; D possibly corresponds to TRBD1 (5 bases). Germline CDR1 and CDR2: MNHEY and SVGAGI. The CDR3 loop spans 13 amino acids. V was pared by 5 bases and J by 8 bases, with 15 bases between. The CDR3 region is CASSAGRMVGYTF. In nucleotides, the CDR3 is TGTGCCAGCAGTGCAGGGAGAATGGTAGGCTACACCTTC.

This sequence joins TRBV2 and TRBJ2-1; TRBD2 agrees at 12 bases. The germline V gene has CDR1 SNHLY and CDR2 FYNNEI. The CDR3 is 14 amino acids. The trim removed 6 bases at V and 8 bases at J, leaving 5 bases unmatched. The CDR3 nucleotides are TGTGCCAGCAGATTGGGACTAGCGGGTGATGAGCAGTTCTTC. Its protein product is CASRLGLAGDEQFF. The entire variable domain, with the rest obtained from reference TRBV2 and TRBJ2-1, is as follows: EPEVTQTPSHQVTQMGQEVILRCVPISNHLYFYWYRQILGQKVEFLVSFYNNEISEKSEIFDDQFSVERPDGSNFTLKIRSTKLEDSAMYFCASRLGLAGDEQFFGPGTRLTVL.

This chain links TRBV4-2 with TRBJ2-7; D is ambiguous. The CDR3 length is 13 residues. The germline V gene has CDR1 LGHNA and CDR2 YNFKEQ. V lost 0 bases, J lost 4 bases, and 7 bases lay in between. The CDR3 DNA sequence: TGTGCCAGCAGCCAAGATGGAGTTTACGAGCAGTACTTC. Its translation is CASSQDGVYEQYF.

In nucleotides, the CDR3 is TGTGCCAGCAGTCCCCGGACGACTAGCGGGAAGGGCGAGCAGTACTTC. Its translation is CASSPRTTSGKGEQYF. V gene TRBV27 combines with J gene TRBJ2-7; 11 positions agree with TRBD2. V shed 5 bases, J shed 6 bases, and the junction held 12 bases outside the gene matches. Per the germline V gene, CDR1 is MNHEY and CDR2 is SMNVEV (reference sequence). The CDR3 runs to 16 residues.

The chain uses TRBV5-6 and TRBJ2-5; D not certain. From germline, CDR1 is SGHDT and CDR2 YYEEEE. V was shortened by 4 bases and J by 4 bases, with 14 bases between the two germline ends. The CDR3 is 14 residues long. In DNA, the CDR3 is TGTGCCAGCAGCCCGGCCGGCAGGACAGAGACCCAGTACTTC. This codes for CASSPAGRTETQYF.

The chain uses TRBV7-2 and TRBJ1-4; the D is unclear. Per the germline V gene, CDR1 is SGHTA and CDR2 is FQGNSA. The V gene lost 1 base and the J gene lost 6 bases, with 12 bases spanning the gap. There are 15 residues in the CDR3. The chain's CDR3 is CASSLVEDYDEKLFF. The DNA of the CDR3 is TGTGCCAGCAGCTTAGTAGAGGACTATGATGAAAAACTGTTTTTT. The entire variable domain, with the rest obtained from reference TRBV7-2 and TRBJ1-4, is as follows: GAGVSQSPSNKVTEKGKDVELRCDPISGHTALYWYRQSLGQGLEFLIYFQGNSAPDKSGLPSDRFSAERTGGSVSTLTIQRTQQEDSAVYLCASSLVEDYDEKLFFGSGTQLSVL.

J is TRBJ2-6 and V is TRBV7-3; D gene ambiguous. The CDR3 covers 15 residues. V was cut by 5 bases and J by 2 bases, with 10 bases left in between. Germline CDR1 reads SGHTA; CDR2 reads FQGTGA. CDR3 sequence reads: CASSRMVPGANVLTF. In DNA, the CDR3 is TGTGCCAGCAGCCGCATGGTTCCTGGGGCCAACGTCCTGACTTTC. The whole variable domain, remainder taken from reference TRBV7-3 and TRBJ2-6, is GAGVSQTPSNKVTEKGKYVELRCDPISGHTALYWYRQSLGQGPEFLIYFQGTGAADDSGLPNDRFFAVRPEGSVSTLKIQRTERGDSAVYLCASSRMVPGANVLTFGAGSRLTVL.

This clone was observed a few times. This chain uses TRBV6-1 with TRBJ1-2; D is ambiguous. The CDR3 has 13 residues. Between the trimmed V and J ends, which lost 8 bases and 4 bases, there was a span of 14 bases. CDR1 MNHNS and CDR2 SASEGT come from the germline V gene. The CDR3 DNA reads as TGTGCCAGCCTTAGGTCTAGGAGCTATGGCTACACCTTC. This translates into CASLRSRSYGYTF.

The chain uses TRBV6-5 and TRBJ2-1; D not certain. V lost 0 bases and J lost 6, with 3 bases in between. Germline CDR1 MNHEY, CDR2 SVGAGI. The CDR3 consists of 12 residues. Here the CDR3 DNA reads TGTGCCAGCAGTTACTCGACCAATGAGCAGTTCTTC. It is translated as CASSYSTNEQFF.

The V gene is TRBV2, the J gene TRBJ1-2, with 10 bases fitting TRBD1. J lost 8 bases, V lost 5 bases, and 11 bases had no gene match. The germline V gene encodes CDR1 SNHLY and CDR2 FYNNEI. The CDR3 has 15 amino acids. CDR3 loop: CASSTSRDRGPGYTF. The CDR3 coding sequence is TGTGCCAGCAGTACGAGCCGGGACAGGGGCCCGGGCTACACCTTC.

The chain recombines TRBV30 with TRBJ1-1, with D perhaps TRBD1 (5 bases). With 8 bases removed from V and 4 bases from J, the gap between germline ends came to 17 bases. From germline, CDR1 is GTSNPN and CDR2 SVGIG (reference sequence). The CDR3 totals 13 residues. The CDR3 sequence: CALTGGWGTEAFF. Here the CDR3 DNA reads TGTGCCCTCACGGGGGGATGGGGCACTGAAGCTTTCTTT.

The rearrangement uses TRBV5-6 and TRBJ2-2; no clear D. The V end was cut by 0 bases, the J end by 1 base, with 4 bases between. The germline V gene encodes CDR1 SGHDT and CDR2 YYEEEE. The CDR3 length is 14 residues. CDR3 nucleotides: TGTGCCAGCAGCTTGGGAGGGAACACCGGGGAGCTGTTTTTT. Translation gives CASSLGGNTGELFF.